The sequence of this T cell receptor beta chain was determined in a study of CD8 T cells in ankylosing spondylitis (TCRdb year 2017). At the level of the whole study: To find TCR variants linked to disease, the study profiled T cell receptor beta repertoires in ankylosing spondylitis patients and healthy donors. The full study cohort comprised around 25 ankylosing spondylitis patients and about 110 healthy donors. Peripheral blood was sampled, and synovial fluid was additionally collected from ankylosing spondylitis patients.

Comment on this clonotype: Its specific antigen is unknown. It has no much larger one-base neighbor in the sample; base qualities were not kept.

Reading from cysteine to phenylalanine, the CDR3 counts 13 amino acids. Only CDR3 DNA is held: 39 bases, read in frame from base 1. V lost 3 bases and J lost 6 bases; the stretch between them is 8 bases long. The listed sequencing device is Illumina MiSeq. TCR beta libraries were prepared by quantitative 5'-RACE with molecular barcodes. Regarding the original processing steps: A new computational method based on a probabilistic model of VDJ rearrangement was used to identify disease-linked TCR variants. Using fastp trimming at Q25 and MiXCR clonotype assembly, TCRdb reanalyzed the public sequencing data and kept in-frame beta chains. Here each entry gathers all rows of one CDR3 protein and keeps the most common genes and DNA. The V and J calls come from TCRdb's annotation, not from the publication. This sample holds roughly 36,000 distinct CDR3 sequences; approximately 14% were observed only once. Of the sample, 35% to 45% is held by the ten largest clones.

Findings and caveats that apply to the study as a whole: The disease-linked clones were reported to be significantly enriched in matched synovial fluid samples from ankylosing spondylitis patients. The disease-linked clones showed a CD8+ phenotype and occurred at relatively low frequencies in peripheral blood. A TCR beta motif made up of several highly homologous amino acid variants appeared to be characteristic of blood from ankylosing spondylitis patients. Some of the motif variants had been reported before in the synovial fluid and blood of reactive arthritis patients, a finding that suggests common disease-initiation mechanisms.

This sequence originates from a male donor with ankylosing spondylitis or in good health (not recorded which). The chain links TRBV12-3 or TRBV12-4 with TRBJ2-2; TRBD2 is perhaps the D gene, given 5 matching bases. Sequenced: blood. The encoded CDR3 is CASSLSSPGELFF. The DNA sequence is given as TGTGCCAGCAGTTTGTCTAGCCCCGGGGAGCTGTTTTTT.